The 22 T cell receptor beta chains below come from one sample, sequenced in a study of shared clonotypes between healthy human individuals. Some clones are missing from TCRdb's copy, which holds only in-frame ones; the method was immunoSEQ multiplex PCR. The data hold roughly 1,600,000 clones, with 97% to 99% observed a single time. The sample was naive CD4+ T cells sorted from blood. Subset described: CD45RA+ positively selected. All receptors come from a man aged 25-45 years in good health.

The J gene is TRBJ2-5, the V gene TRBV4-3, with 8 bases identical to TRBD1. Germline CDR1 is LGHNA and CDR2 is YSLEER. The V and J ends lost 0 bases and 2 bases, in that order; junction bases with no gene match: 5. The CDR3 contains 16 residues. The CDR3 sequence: CASSQDVTGVQETQYF. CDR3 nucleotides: TGCGCCAGCAGCCAAGATGTGACAGGGGTGCAAGAGACCCAGTACTTC.

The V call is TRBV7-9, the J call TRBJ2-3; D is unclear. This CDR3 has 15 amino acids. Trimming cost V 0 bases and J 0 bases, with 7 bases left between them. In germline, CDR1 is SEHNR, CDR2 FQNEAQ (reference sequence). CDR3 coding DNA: TGTGCCAGCAGCTTAGCCGTAACTAGCACAGATACGCAGTATTTT. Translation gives CASSLAVTSTDTQYF.

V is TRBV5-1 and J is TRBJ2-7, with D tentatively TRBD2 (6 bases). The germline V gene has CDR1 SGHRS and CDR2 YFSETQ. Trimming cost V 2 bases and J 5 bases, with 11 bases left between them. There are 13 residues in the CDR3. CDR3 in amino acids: CASSFGGSNEQYF. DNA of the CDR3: TGCGCCAGCAGCTTTGGGGGGAGCAACGAGCAGTACTTC.

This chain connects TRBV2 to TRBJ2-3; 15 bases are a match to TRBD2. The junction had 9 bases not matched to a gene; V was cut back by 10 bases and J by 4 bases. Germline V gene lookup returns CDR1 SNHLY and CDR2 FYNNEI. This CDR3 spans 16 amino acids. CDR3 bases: TGTGCCAACAAGAGGACTAGCGGGAGGGCCTCAGATACGCAGTATTTT. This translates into CANKRTSGRASDTQYF.

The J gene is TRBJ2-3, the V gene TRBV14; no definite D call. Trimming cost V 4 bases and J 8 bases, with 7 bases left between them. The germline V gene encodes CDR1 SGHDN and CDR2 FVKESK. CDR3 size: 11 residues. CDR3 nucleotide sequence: TGTGCCAGCAGCCCTGGCCCTACGCAGTATTTT. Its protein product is CASSPGPTQYF.

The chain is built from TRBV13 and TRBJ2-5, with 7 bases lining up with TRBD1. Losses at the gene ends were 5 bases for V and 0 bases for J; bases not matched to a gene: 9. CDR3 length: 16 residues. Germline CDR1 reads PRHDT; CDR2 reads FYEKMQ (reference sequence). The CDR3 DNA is TGTGCCAGCAGCCCCGAACCGGGACAGAACCAAGAGACCCAGTACTTC. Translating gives CASSPEPGQNQETQYF. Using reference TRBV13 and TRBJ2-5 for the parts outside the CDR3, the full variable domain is AAGVIQSPRHLIKEKRETATLKCYPIPRHDTVYWYQQGPGQDPQFLISFYEKMQSDKGSIPDRFSAQQFSDYHSELNMSSLELGDSALYFCASSPEPGQNQETQYFGPGTRLLVL.

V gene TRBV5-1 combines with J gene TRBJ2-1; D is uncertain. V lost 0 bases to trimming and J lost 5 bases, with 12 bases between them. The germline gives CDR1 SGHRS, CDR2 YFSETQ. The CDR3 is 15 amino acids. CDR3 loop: CASSLAVVSNNEQFF. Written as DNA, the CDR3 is TGCGCCAGCAGCTTGGCGGTGGTAAGCAACAATGAGCAGTTCTTC.

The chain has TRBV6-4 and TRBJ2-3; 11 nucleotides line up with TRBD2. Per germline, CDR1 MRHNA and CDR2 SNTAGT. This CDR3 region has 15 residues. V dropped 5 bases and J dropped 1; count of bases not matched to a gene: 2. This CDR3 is CASSLAGGGTDTQYF. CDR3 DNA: TGTGCCAGCAGTCTAGCGGGAGGAGGCACAGATACGCAGTATTTT.

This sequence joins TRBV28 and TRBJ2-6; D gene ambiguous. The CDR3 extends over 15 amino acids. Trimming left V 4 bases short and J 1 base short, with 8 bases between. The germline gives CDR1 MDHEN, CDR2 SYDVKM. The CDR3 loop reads CASSSVLSGANVLTF. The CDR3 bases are TGTGCCAGCAGTTCAGTATTATCTGGGGCCAACGTCCTGACTTTC.

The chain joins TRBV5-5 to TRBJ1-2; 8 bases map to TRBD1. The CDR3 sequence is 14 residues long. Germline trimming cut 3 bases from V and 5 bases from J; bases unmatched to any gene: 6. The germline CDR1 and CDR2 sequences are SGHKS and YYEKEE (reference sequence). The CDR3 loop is CASSSGQGLYGYTF. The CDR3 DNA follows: TGTGCCAGCAGCTCCGGACAGGGATTATATGGCTACACCTTC.

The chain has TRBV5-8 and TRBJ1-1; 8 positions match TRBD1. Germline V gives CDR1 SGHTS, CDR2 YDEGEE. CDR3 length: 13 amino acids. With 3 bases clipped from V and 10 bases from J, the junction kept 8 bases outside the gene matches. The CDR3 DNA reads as TGTGCCAGCAGCTCGTACCAGGGGGCCAGAGCTTTCTTT. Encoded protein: CASSSYQGARAFF.

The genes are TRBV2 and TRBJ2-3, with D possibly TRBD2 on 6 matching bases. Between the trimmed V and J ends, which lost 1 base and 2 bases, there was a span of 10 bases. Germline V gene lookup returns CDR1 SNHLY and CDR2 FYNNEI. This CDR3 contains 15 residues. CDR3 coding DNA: TGTGCCAGCAGTGAAGTAGGAGGGCACACAGATACGCAGTATTTT. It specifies CASSEVGGHTDTQYF.

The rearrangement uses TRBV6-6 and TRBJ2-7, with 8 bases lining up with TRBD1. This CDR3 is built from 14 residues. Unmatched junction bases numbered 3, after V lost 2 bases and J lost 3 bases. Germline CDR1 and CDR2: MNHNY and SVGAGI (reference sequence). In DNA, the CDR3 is TGTGCCAGCAGTTACCGGGACAGGTTCTACGAGCAGTACTTC. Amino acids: CASSYRDRFYEQYF.

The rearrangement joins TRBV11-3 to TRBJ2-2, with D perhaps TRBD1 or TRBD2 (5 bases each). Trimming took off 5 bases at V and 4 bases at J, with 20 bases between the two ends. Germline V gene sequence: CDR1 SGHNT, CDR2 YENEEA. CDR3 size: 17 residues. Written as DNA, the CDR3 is TGTGCCAGCAGCAATCCACCCCCCCCGGGACGCACCGGGGAGCTGTTTTTT. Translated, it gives CASSNPPPPGRTGELFF.

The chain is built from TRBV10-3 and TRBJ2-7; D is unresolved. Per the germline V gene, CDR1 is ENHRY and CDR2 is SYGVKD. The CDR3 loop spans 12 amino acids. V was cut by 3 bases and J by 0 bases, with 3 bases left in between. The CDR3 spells CAISEYSYEQYF. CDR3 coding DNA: TGTGCCATCAGTGAATACTCCTACGAGCAGTACTTC.

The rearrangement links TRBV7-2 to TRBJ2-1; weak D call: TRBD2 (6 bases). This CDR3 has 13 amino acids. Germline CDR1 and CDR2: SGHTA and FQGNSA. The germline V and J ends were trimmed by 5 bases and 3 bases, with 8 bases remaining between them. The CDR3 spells CASSGLNYNEQFF. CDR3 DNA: TGTGCCAGCAGCGGACTAAACTACAATGAGCAGTTCTTC.

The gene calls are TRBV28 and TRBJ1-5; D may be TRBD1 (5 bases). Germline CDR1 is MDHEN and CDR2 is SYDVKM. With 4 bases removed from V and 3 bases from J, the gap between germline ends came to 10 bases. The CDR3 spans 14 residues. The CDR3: CASSYRQPNQPQHF. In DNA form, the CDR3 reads TGTGCCAGCAGTTACCGACAGCCCAATCAGCCCCAGCATTTT. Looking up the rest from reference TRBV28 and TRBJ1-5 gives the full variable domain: DVKVTQSSRYLVKRTGEKVFLECVQDMDHENMFWYRQDPGLGLRLIYFSYDVKMKEKGDIPEGYSVSREKKERFSLILESASTNQTSMYLCASSYRQPNQPQHFGDGTRLSIL.

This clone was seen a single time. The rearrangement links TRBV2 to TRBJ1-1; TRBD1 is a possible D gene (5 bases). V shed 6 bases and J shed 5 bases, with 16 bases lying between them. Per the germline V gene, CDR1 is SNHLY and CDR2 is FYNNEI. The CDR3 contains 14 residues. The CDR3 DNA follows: TGTGCCAGCAGAAGGACCACAGGAGAAACTGAAGCTTTCTTT. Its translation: CASRRTTGETEAFF. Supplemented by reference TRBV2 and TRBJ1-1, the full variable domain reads EPEVTQTPSHQVTQMGQEVILRCVPISNHLYFYWYRQILGQKVEFLVSFYNNEISEKSEIFDDQFSVERPDGSNFTLKIRSTKLEDSAMYFCASRRTTGETEAFFGQGTRLTVV.

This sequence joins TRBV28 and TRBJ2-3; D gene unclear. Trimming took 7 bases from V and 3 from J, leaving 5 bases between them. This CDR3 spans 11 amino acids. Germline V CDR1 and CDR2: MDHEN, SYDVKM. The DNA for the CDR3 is TGTGCCAGCAAGGCGACAGATACGCAGTATTTT. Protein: CASKATDTQYF.

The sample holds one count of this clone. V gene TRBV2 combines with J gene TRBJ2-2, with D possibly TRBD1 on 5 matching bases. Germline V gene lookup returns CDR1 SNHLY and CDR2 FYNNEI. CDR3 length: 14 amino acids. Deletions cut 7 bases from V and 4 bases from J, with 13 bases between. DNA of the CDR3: TGTGCCAGCAAGCCCAGGGTTGGCACCGGGGAGCTGTTTTTT. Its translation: CASKPRVGTGELFF.

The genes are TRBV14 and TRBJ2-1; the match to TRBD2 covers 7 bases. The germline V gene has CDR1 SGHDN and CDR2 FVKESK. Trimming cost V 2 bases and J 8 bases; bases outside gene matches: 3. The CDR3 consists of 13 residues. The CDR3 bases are TGTGCCAGCAGCCAAACAGCGGGATATGAGCAGTTCTTC. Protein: CASSQTAGYEQFF.

This CDR3 is CASSVWGDSTNEKLFF. For the CDR3, the DNA is TGTGCCAGCAGCGTCTGGGGGGATTCAACTAATGAAAAACTGTTTTTT. This chain links TRBV5-8 with TRBJ1-4; possible D gene TRBD1, 5 bases. Per germline, CDR1 SGHTS and CDR2 YDEGEE. There are 16 residues in the CDR3. V lost 4 bases and J lost 0, with 13 bases in between.